One sample yielded the 15 T cell receptor beta chains listed below, sequenced in a study of blood T cell repertoires in COVID-19. This table comes from immunoSEQ multiplex PCR, and its TCRdb copy is limited to in-frame clones, with some not included. The sample holds around 180,000 clones, approximately 73% seen once. Specimen: PBMCs or T cells enriched from blood (not recorded which). These receptors originate from a woman aged 45-65 years with acute COVID-19.

A remark on this clone: Its ends do not fully match the called genes, so a read error is possible. V gene TRBV5-1 combines with J gene TRBJ1-3, with a tentative D call TRBD1 (6 bases). The CDR3 has 16 amino acids. CDR1 and CDR2 from the germline V gene are SGHRS and YFSETQ. CDR3 nucleotide sequence: TGCGCCAGCGGCTTCCCGGGCGACAGGCTTGGAAACACCATATATTTT. It is translated as CASGFPGDRLGNTIYF.

The chain employs TRBV19 and TRBJ2-5, with D perhaps TRBD1 (6 bases). Germline V gene sequence: CDR1 LNHDA, CDR2 SQIVND (reference sequence). This CDR3 has 13 residues. With 5 bases removed from V and 2 bases from J, the gap between germline ends came to 9 bases. CDR3 DNA: TGTGCCAGTAGTCAGGGGACACAAGAGACCCAGTACTTC. It encodes CASSQGTQETQYF. The entire variable domain, with the rest obtained from reference TRBV19 and TRBJ2-5, is as follows: DGGITQSPKYLFRKEGQNVTLSCEQNLNHDAMYWYRQDPGQGLRLIYYSQIVNDFQKGDIAEGYSVSREKKESFPLTVTSAQKNPTAFYLCASSQGTQETQYFGPGTRLLVL.

The rearrangement links TRBV3-1 (or the pseudogene TRBV3-2) to TRBJ2-2, with 9 bases identical to TRBD1. Germline-derived CDR1 and CDR2 are LGHDT and YNNKEL (reference sequence). This CDR3 is 18 amino acids long. V lost 2 bases and J lost 5; bases outside the gene matches: 12. The CDR3 loop is CASSQRSRGQGVTGELFF. The CDR3 DNA sequence: TGTGCCAGCAGCCAACGTAGTCGGGGACAGGGTGTGACCGGGGAGCTGTTTTTT.

The V and J genes are TRBV5-1 and TRBJ1-1; D possibly corresponds to TRBD1 (5 bases). Germline V gene data show CDR1 as SGHRS and CDR2 as YFSETQ. CDR3 size: 16 residues. V lost 4 bases, J lost 2 bases, and 18 bases lay in between. The CDR3: CASSPVGGRKNTEAFF. Written as DNA, the CDR3 is TGCGCCAGCAGCCCGGTCGGGGGTAGGAAAAACACTGAAGCTTTCTTT. Full variable domain (rest looked up from reference TRBV5-1 and TRBJ1-1): KAGVTQTPRYLIKTRGQQVTLSCSPISGHRSVSWYQQTPGQGLQFLFEYFSETQRNKGNFPGRFSGRQFSNSRSEMNVSTLELGDSALYLCASSPVGGRKNTEAFFGQGTRLTVV.

The chain links TRBV18 to TRBJ1-3; TRBD1 is a possible D gene (5 bases). Looked up from germline, CDR1 is KGHSH and CDR2 is LQKENI. The CDR3 contains 18 residues. V lost 5 bases and J lost 4, with 24 bases in between. As DNA, the CDR3 is TGTGCCAGCTCATCTATTGCCGCGCAGGGTATAGGAGGAAACACCATATATTTT. This translates into CASSSIAAQGIGGNTIYF.

The CDR3 loop is CASSLGLRLTSGGANEQFF. The CDR3 DNA reads TGCGCCAGCAGCTTGGGCCTCCGGTTAACTAGCGGGGGGGCAAATGAGCAGTTCTTC. The genes are TRBV5-1 and TRBJ2-1; 13 bases map to TRBD2. After removal of 0 bases from V and 7 bases from J, the junction contained 13 bases not matched to a gene. Germline V gene data show CDR1 as SGHRS and CDR2 as YFSETQ. The length of the CDR3 is 19 residues.

The chain joins TRBV4-1 to TRBJ2-1; D possibly corresponds to TRBD2 (5 bases). Germline V gene lookup returns CDR1 MGHRA and CDR2 YSYEKL. The CDR3 consists of 15 residues. Trimming left V 1 base short and J 8 bases short, with 15 bases between. As DNA, the CDR3 is TGCGCCAGCAGCCAAGTTTTCGCTAGCAGCGATGAGCAGTTCTTC. Translating it yields CASSQVFASSDEQFF.

The chain has TRBV5-1 and TRBJ1-2; D not resolved. The CDR3 is made up of 15 amino acids. CDR1 is SGHRS and CDR2 is YFSETQ in the germline V gene. V gave up 0 bases and J gave up 4 bases, with 13 bases separating them. The CDR3 region has the DNA TGCGCCAGCAGCTTGGAAGTCTCTAAGATCTATGGCTACACCTTC. Its translation is CASSLEVSKIYGYTF.

The DNA for the CDR3 is TGTGCCAGTAACAATGGGGCAGCCCTTGAAAAACTGTTTTTT. Protein sequence: CASNNGAALEKLFF. The rearrangement uses TRBV19 and TRBJ1-4; D is possibly TRBD1 (5 bases). This CDR3 spans 14 amino acids. Trimming stripped 7 bases from V and 7 bases from J, with 16 bases between. The germline V gene has CDR1 LNHDA and CDR2 SQIVND (reference sequence).

The chain couples TRBV28 to TRBJ2-5; no clear D. This CDR3 comprises 13 residues. CDR1 is MDHEN and CDR2 is SYDVKM in the germline V gene. Trimming stripped 6 bases from V and 3 bases from J, with 11 bases between. CDR3 coding DNA: TGTGCCAGCAGCTGGGCGCACGAAGAGACCCAGTACTTC. Translating gives CASSWAHEETQYF. The variable domain in full, with the rest retrieved from reference TRBV28 and TRBJ2-5, is DVKVTQSSRYLVKRTGEKVFLECVQDMDHENMFWYRQDPGLGLRLIYFSYDVKMKEKGDIPEGYSVSREKKERFSLILESASTNQTSMYLCASSWAHEETQYFGPGTRLLVL.

The gene calls are TRBV15 and TRBJ1-1, with a tentative D call TRBD1 (6 bases). The CDR3 consists of 14 residues. Germline assignment: CDR1 LNHNV and CDR2 YYDKDF (reference sequence). Trimming left V 0 bases short and J 2 bases short, with 7 bases between. CDR3 DNA sequence: TGTGCCACCAGCAGAGATGGGGGCAACACTGAAGCTTTCTTT. This codes for CATSRDGGNTEAFF.

The chain joins TRBV7-9 to TRBJ2-3; tentatively, D is TRBD2 (7 bases). Germline V gene data show CDR1 as SEHNR and CDR2 as FQNEAQ (reference sequence). Trimming pared 6 bases from V and 0 bases from J, leaving 22 bases between. The CDR3 covers 18 residues. Here the CDR3 reads CASRLAPAGGASTDTQYF. CDR3 DNA sequence: TGTGCCAGCAGGCTAGCGCCTGCTGGGGGGGCTAGCACAGATACGCAGTATTTT.

The chain carries TRBV19 and TRBJ1-2; 9 positions match TRBD1. CDR3 size: 13 residues. Germline CDR1 reads LNHDA; CDR2 reads SQIVND (reference sequence). Trimming at V came to 5 bases and at J to 5 bases, leaving 3 bases not matched to a gene. The DNA of the CDR3 is TGTGCCAGTAGTCGGGACAGGGTATATGGCTACACCTTC. The encoded protein is CASSRDRVYGYTF.

The chain combines TRBV7-9 with TRBJ2-5; a possible D gene is TRBD1 (6 bases). CDR3 size: 15 residues. V lost 1 base and J lost 3, with 12 bases in between. Germline V gene lookup returns CDR1 SEHNR and CDR2 FQNEAQ (reference sequence). The CDR3 sequence: CASSLGQGQKETQYF. The CDR3 DNA follows: TGTGCCAGCAGCTTAGGCCAGGGACAAAAAGAGACCCAGTACTTC. Filled out from reference TRBV7-9 and TRBJ2-5, the complete variable domain reads DTGVSQNPRHKITKRGQNVTFRCDPISEHNRLYWYRQTLGQGPEFLTYFQNEAQLEKSRLLSDRFSAERPKGSFSTLEIQRTEQGDSAMYLCASSLGQGQKETQYFGPGTRLLVL.

The chain is built from TRBV7-2 and TRBJ1-5, with D perhaps matching TRBD1 (6 bases). CDR1 is SGHTA and CDR2 is FQGNSA in the germline V gene. The CDR3 has 15 residues. The V gene lost 0 bases and the J gene lost 4 bases, with 10 bases spanning the gap. CDR3 in amino acids: CASSLAGQINQPQHF. DNA for the CDR3: TGTGCCAGCAGCTTAGCAGGACAGATAAATCAGCCCCAGCATTTT.